The text below deals with one TCR beta chain. V was clipped by 5 bases and J by 1 base; unmatched bases: 8. In germline, CDR1 is MNHEY, CDR2 SMNVEV (reference sequence). The CDR3 runs to 16 residues. This sample was taken from a study of blood T cell repertoires in COVID-19. Study at large: Samples of COVID-19 (acute and convalescent) were obtained from the United States, Italy and Spain. Sources were T cells, B-cell-depleted T cells, or PBMCs; the material itself was cDNA or gDNA.

Original analysis: Reference gene primer amplification yielded estimated nucleated cell counts. The repertoire was sequenced with immunoSEQ multiplex PCR; TCRdb's copy has only in-frame clones and lacks some. The V and J calls and clone size were taken over from that table, and D and trimming were inferred from the DNA. The table shows 160,000 or so clones, with 89% occurring only once. This sequence joins TRBV27 and TRBJ1-5; 7 bases match TRBD1. The clonotype originates from a man aged 55 to 70 with acute or convalescent COVID-19. Sequenced input: peripheral blood. As DNA, the CDR3 is TGTGCCAGCAGTCCTATCGGGACAGCGAGCAATCAGCCCCAGCATTTT. It specifies CASSPIGTASNQPQHF.